Presented here are 17 T cell receptor beta chains from one specimen sequenced in a study of T cell repertoires in cytomegalovirus infection. In TCRdb, the reads were re-called with MiXCR into one record per CDR3 protein. The data contain about 110,000 distinct CDR3 sequences, 9.5% to 13% of them singletons. Their target antigens are unknown. Sequenced: PBMCs, sequenced either directly or after in vitro stimulation (not recorded which). Every receptor here comes from a human donor in good health (CMV status not recorded). Some clones in this sample may be carry-over from other donors' samples.

This clonotype has a count of ten or more. The chain employs TRBV11-3 and TRBJ1-3, with D hard to call. V was shortened by 3 bases and J by 0 bases, with 9 bases between the two germline ends. CDR1 is SGHNT and CDR2 is YENEEA in the germline V gene. The CDR3 covers 15 residues. The CDR3 reads CASSFYGISGNTIYF. The CDR3 nucleotides read TGTGCCAGCAGCTTTTATGGAATCTCTGGAAACACCATATATTTT. The complete variable domain, with remaining parts taken from reference TRBV11-3 and TRBJ1-3, reads EAGVVQSPRYKIIEKKQPVAFWCNPISGHNTLYWYLQNLGQGPELLIRYENEEAVDDSQLPKDRFSAERLKGVDSTLKIQPAELGDSAVYLCASSFYGISGNTIYFGEGSWLTVV.

This clonotype has at least ten counts. The chain couples TRBV28 to TRBJ2-1; TRBD2 is a possible D gene (6 bases). Trimming removed 7 bases at V and 5 bases at J, with 12 bases between. The CDR3 is made up of 13 amino acids. CDR1 and CDR2 (germline): MDHEN, SYDVKM. CDR3: CASNPGANNEQFF. The CDR3 DNA reads as TGTGCCAGCAATCCGGGAGCCAACAATGAGCAGTTCTTC.

This clonotype was counted ten times or more. The genes are TRBV29-1 and TRBJ1-1; D remains unclear. The germline V gene has CDR1 SQVTM and CDR2 ANQGSEA. The germline V and J ends were trimmed by 7 bases and 7 bases, with 16 bases remaining between them. The CDR3 length is 12 residues. For the CDR3, the DNA is TGCAGCGCTACGGACGCCGGGAGTGAAGCTTTCTTT. Its translation: CSATDAGSEAFF.

In its sample, this clonotype was seen many times. The CDR3 sequence is CASTPSVNTEAFF. The CDR3 DNA reads TGTGCCAGCACCCCATCGGTGAACACTGAAGCTTTCTTT. V usage is TRBV12-3 or TRBV12-4 and J usage is TRBJ1-1; D call uncertain. The V gene lost 7 bases and the J gene lost 0 bases, with 9 bases spanning the gap. This CDR3 spans 13 amino acids.

The sample holds a few counts of this clonotype. The chain combines TRBV19 with TRBJ2-2; TRBD2 might be the D (5 bases). Trimming removed 3 bases at V and 5 bases at J, with 10 bases between. There are 14 residues in the CDR3. CDR1 and CDR2 from the germline V gene are LNHDA and SQIVND (reference sequence). The CDR3 bases are TGTGCCAGTAGTATCGGTACTAGTACCGGGGAGCTGTTTTTT. This codes for CASSIGTSTGELFF. Variable domain in full (rest from reference TRBV19 and TRBJ2-2): DGGITQSPKYLFRKEGQNVTLSCEQNLNHDAMYWYRQDPGQGLRLIYYSQIVNDFQKGDIAEGYSVSREKKESFPLTVTSAQKNPTAFYLCASSIGTSTGELFFGEGSRLTVL.

The chain joins TRBV10-3 to TRBJ1-2, with D unresolved. This CDR3 comprises 13 residues. Germline values: CDR1 ENHRY, CDR2 SYGVKD. The V end was cut by 6 bases, the J end by 0 bases, with 8 bases between. CDR3 loop: CAIRENANYGYTF. CDR3 coding DNA: TGTGCCATCAGGGAAAACGCTAACTATGGCTACACCTTC.

This clonotype has a handful of counts. The V gene is TRBV6-2 or TRBV6-3, the J gene TRBJ1-1, with 7 bases lining up with TRBD1. The germline V gene encodes CDR1 MNHEY and CDR2 SVGEGT. The CDR3 is 15 residues long. V lost 2 bases and J lost 6; bases outside the gene matches: 9. In DNA, the CDR3 is TGTGCCAGCAGTTACCCGAGGACAGGAATATCTGAAGCTTTCTTT. Protein sequence: CASSYPRTGISEAFF.

This clonotype was observed many times. The V and J genes are TRBV7-9 and TRBJ2-5; D gene uncertain. Germline V gene lookup returns CDR1 SEHNR and CDR2 FQNEAQ (reference sequence). The CDR3 has 14 amino acids. V was clipped by 4 bases and J by 0 bases, with 9 bases between them. CDR3 in amino acids: CASSSPLDQETQYF. As DNA, the CDR3 is TGTGCCAGCAGCTCCCCGCTTGACCAAGAGACCCAGTACTTC.

The sample holds many counts of this clonotype. The genes are TRBV7-2 and TRBJ2-1, with no clear D. V was trimmed by 2 bases and J by 0 bases, leaving 8 bases between them. The CDR3 sequence is 15 residues long. Germline CDR1 reads SGHTA; CDR2 reads FQGNSA. This chain's CDR3 is CASSLIPSSYNEQFF. In DNA, the CDR3 is TGTGCCAGCAGCTTAATCCCGAGCTCCTACAATGAGCAGTTCTTC.

V gene TRBV3-1 combines with J gene TRBJ2-3; unclear D gene. Germline V gives CDR1 LGHDT, CDR2 YNNKEL (reference sequence). V lost 0 bases and J lost 5, with 9 bases in between. CDR3 length equals 14 residues. CDR3 amino acids: CASSQDGPRDTQYF. DNA for the CDR3: TGTGCCAGCAGCCAAGATGGGCCTCGAGATACGCAGTATTTT.

This chain links TRBV6-6 with TRBJ2-5; 12 bases are shared with TRBD2. This CDR3 contains 17 residues. After removal of 6 bases from V and 5 bases from J, the junction contained 13 bases not matched to a gene. Germline CDR1 MNHNY, CDR2 SVGAGI (reference sequence). As DNA, the CDR3 is TGTGCCAGCAGATCCGGGACTAGCGGGCGCAAATGGGAGACCCAGTACTTC. Amino acid sequence: CASRSGTSGRKWETQYF.

The rearrangement uses TRBV7-9 and TRBJ2-3; possible D gene TRBD2, 6 bases. The CDR3 has 18 amino acids. The V end lost 4 bases, the J end lost 8 bases, and 28 bases lay between the germline ends. CDR1 and CDR2 (germline): SEHNR, FQNEAQ (reference sequence). In nucleotides, the CDR3 is TGTGCCAGCAGCTATTGGTCTCCGAGCGGGCGATTCCTCCGTACGCAGTATTTT. Its protein is CASSYWSPSGRFLRTQYF. Full variable domain (outside the CDR3, taken from reference TRBV7-9 and TRBJ2-3): DTGVSQNPRHKITKRGQNVTFRCDPISEHNRLYWYRQTLGQGPEFLTYFQNEAQLEKSRLLSDRFSAERPKGSFSTLEIQRTEQGDSAMYLCASSYWSPSGRFLRTQYFGPGTRLTVL.

This clonotype has at least ten counts. The genes are TRBV7-2 and TRBJ2-3; D is undetermined. The germline CDR1 and CDR2 sequences are SGHTA and FQGNSA. V gave up 4 bases and J gave up 6 bases, with 5 bases separating them. The CDR3 has 11 amino acids. CDR3 bases: TGTGCCAGCAGCTCAAGGGATACGCAGTATTTT. This encodes CASSSRDTQYF.

This clonotype was detected a few times. The rearrangement joins TRBV29-1 to TRBJ2-5; TRBD1 matches at 8 bases. V was pared by 7 bases and J by 4 bases, with 11 bases of the junction left unmatched. In germline, CDR1 is SQVTM, CDR2 ANQGSEA. This CDR3 comprises 14 residues. CDR3 sequence reads: CSAGSRGRRETQYF. CDR3 nucleotides: TGCAGCGCCGGGTCCAGGGGGCGCAGAGAGACCCAGTACTTC. The full variable domain, in which reference TRBV29-1 and TRBJ2-5 provide the parts outside the CDR3, is SAVISQKPSRDICQRGTSLTIQCQVDSQVTMMFWYRQQPGQSLTLIATANQGSEATYESGFVIDKFPISRPNLTFSTLTVSNMSPEDSSIYLCSAGSRGRRETQYFGPGTRLLVL.

The table lists this clonotype with many counts. The genes are TRBV6-1 and TRBJ1-6; D gene uncertain. The CDR3 runs 16 residues. Trimming shortened V by 5 bases and J by 10 bases, and 21 bases separated the two germline ends. Germline V CDR1 and CDR2: MNHNS, SASEGT. The CDR3 reads CASSILGSYGESPLHF. CDR3 in DNA: TGTGCCAGCAGTATCCTGGGTTCTTATGGGGAGTCACCCCTCCACTTT.

This clonotype was seen once. This chain connects TRBV7-2 to TRBJ2-5; 7 bases fit TRBD2. Germline V gives CDR1 SGHTA, CDR2 FQGNSA. The V segment lost 3 bases and the J segment 5 bases; nucleotides outside the gene matches: 9. CDR3 length equals 15 residues. The CDR3 DNA is TGTGCCAGCAGCTTGCTAGCGGCACCCGGGGAGACCCAGTACTTC. Residues: CASSLLAAPGETQYF.

In this sample, this clonotype turned up many times. The chain combines TRBV7-9 with TRBJ2-7; no clear D gene. This CDR3 region has 12 residues. Germline V gives CDR1 SEHNR, CDR2 FQNEAQ (reference sequence). Trimming cost V 5 bases and J 4 bases, with 9 bases left between them. The CDR3 reads CASSQNSYEQYV. The CDR3 nucleotides are TGTGCCAGCAGCCAGAATTCATACGAGCAGTACGTC.